The source of this T cell receptor beta chain is a study of identical twins. Healthy Caucasian individuals made up all the donors. This CDR3 spans 13 amino acids. Germline V gene lookup returns CDR1 MGHDK and CDR2 SYGVNS. Trimming stripped 3 bases from V and 1 base from J, with 6 bases between. Each CDR3 protein is one row after TCRdb ran MiXCR on the 5' RACE reads. The sample has some 300,000 distinct CDR3 sequences; around an eighth are singletons. Whole-study results and caveats: The degree of excess twin sharing was weaker in beta out-of-frame sequences. Because invariant MAIT and iNKT cells could be present, zero-insertion analyses could be partly confounded.

This clonotype was observed at least ten times. The antigen is unknown. These sequences were also reported in another study, on yellow fever vaccine responses in identical twins. From that study: Twins reportedly appeared to share part of their vaccine T cell response while keeping part individual.

This sequence was found in a woman between 18 and 29 years old in good health. The sample was CD8+ T cells sorted from blood. The chain uses TRBV25-1 and TRBJ1-1; D is unresolved. The CDR3 region is CASSDIWNTEAFF. CDR3 in DNA: TGTGCCAGCAGTGACATATGGAACACTGAAGCTTTCTTT. Combining the CDR3 with reference TRBV25-1 and TRBJ1-1 gives the whole variable domain EADIYQTPRYLVIGTGKKITLECSQTMGHDKMYWYQQDPGMELHLIHYSYGVNSTEKGDLSSESTVSRIRTEHFPLTLESARPSHTSQYLCASSDIWNTEAFFGQGTRLTVV.